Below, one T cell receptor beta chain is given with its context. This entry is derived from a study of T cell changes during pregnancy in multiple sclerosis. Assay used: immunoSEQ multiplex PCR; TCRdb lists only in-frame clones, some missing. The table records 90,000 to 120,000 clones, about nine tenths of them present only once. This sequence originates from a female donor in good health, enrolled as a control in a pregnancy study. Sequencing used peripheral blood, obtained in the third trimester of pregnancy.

CDR3 residues: CASSSGTGEGYEQYF. The CDR3 DNA sequence: TGTGCCAGCTCTTCTGGGACAGGGGAGGGCTACGAGCAGTACTTC. J is TRBJ2-7 and V is TRBV18, with 10 bases matching TRBD1. V trimming: 6 bases; J trimming: 3 bases; junction bases outside the gene matches: 8. The germline gives CDR1 KGHSH, CDR2 LQKENI. This CDR3 has 15 residues. Based on the CDR3 plus reference TRBV18 and TRBJ2-7, the full variable domain is NAGVMQNPRHLVRRRGQEARLRCSPMKGHSHVYWYRQLPEEGLKFMVYLQKENIIDESGMPKERFSAEFPKEGPSILRIQQVVRGDSAAYFCASSSGTGEGYEQYFGPGTRLTVT.